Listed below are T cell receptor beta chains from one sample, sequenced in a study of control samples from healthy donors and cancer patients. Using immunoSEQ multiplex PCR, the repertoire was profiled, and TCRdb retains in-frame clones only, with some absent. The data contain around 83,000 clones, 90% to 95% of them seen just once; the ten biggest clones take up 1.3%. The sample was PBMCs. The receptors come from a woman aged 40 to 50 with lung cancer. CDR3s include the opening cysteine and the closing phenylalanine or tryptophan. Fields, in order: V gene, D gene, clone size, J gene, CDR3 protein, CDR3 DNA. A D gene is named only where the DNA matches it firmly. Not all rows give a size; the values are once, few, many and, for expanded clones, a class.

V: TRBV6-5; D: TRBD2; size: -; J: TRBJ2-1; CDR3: CASSLTAGGNNEQFF; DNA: TGTGCCAGCAGTCTGACAGCGGGGGGCAACAATGAGCAGTTCTTC
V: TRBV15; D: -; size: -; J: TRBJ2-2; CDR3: CATSPGNTGELFF; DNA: TGTGCCACCAGTCCGGGGAACACCGGGGAGCTGTTTTTT
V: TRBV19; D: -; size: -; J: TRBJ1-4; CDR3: CASKVRGDQLFF; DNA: TGTGCCAGTAAGGTGCGCGGGGACCAACTGTTTTTT
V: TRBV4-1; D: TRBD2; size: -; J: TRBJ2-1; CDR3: CASSQSAGNHNEQFF; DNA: TGCGCCAGCAGCCAATCAGCGGGGAACCACAATGAGCAGTTCTTC
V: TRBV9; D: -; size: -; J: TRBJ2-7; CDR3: CASSVDLGTYEQYF; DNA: TGTGCCAGCAGCGTAGATTTGGGGACCTACGAGCAGTACTTC
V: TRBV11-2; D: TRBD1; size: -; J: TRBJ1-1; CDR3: CASSLTGMNTEAFF; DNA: TGTGCCAGCAGCTTGACAGGGATGAACACTGAAGCTTTCTTT
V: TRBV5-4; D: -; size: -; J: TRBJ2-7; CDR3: CASSFGGTHSYEQYF; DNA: TGTGCCAGCAGCTTTGGAGGCACACACTCCTACGAGCAGTACTTC
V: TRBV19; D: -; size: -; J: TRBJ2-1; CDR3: CASRPERGSYNEQFF; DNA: TGTGCCAGTAGGCCCGAAAGGGGGTCCTACAATGAGCAGTTCTTC
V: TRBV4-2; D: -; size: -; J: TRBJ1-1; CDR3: CASSQDLSQINTEAFF; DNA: TGTGCCAGCAGCCAAGATCTTTCTCAGATCAACACTGAAGCTTTCTTT
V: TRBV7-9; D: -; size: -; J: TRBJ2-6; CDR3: CASSFFGQPSGANVLTF; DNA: TGTGCCAGCAGCTTTTTCGGGCAGCCCTCTGGGGCCAACGTCCTGACTTTC
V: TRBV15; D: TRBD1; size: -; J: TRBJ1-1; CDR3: CATSSRTGSTEAFF; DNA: TGTGCCACCAGCAGCCGGACAGGGAGCACTGAAGCTTTCTTT
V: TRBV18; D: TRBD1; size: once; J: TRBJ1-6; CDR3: CASSVGGDNSPLHF; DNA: TGTGCCAGCTCCGTAGGGGGCGATAATTCACCCCTCCACTTT
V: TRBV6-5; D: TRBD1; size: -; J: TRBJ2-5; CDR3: CASSYSDRQGTQYF; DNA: TGTGCCAGCAGTTACTCGGACAGACAGGGCACCCAGTACTTC
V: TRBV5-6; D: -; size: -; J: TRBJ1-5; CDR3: CASSASSQFNQPQHF; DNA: TGTGCCAGCAGCGCCTCGAGCCAGTTCAATCAGCCCCAGCATTTT
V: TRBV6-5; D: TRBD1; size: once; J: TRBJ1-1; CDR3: CASPGTVNTEAFF; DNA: TGTGCCAGCCCTGGGACAGTGAACACTGAAGCTTTCTTT
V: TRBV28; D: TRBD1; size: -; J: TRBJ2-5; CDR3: CASSSAGGMTETQYF; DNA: TGTGCCAGCAGCTCGGCAGGGGGCATGACTGAGACCCAGTACTTC
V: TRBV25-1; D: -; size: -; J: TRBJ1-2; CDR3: CASSEGRAAGNYGYTF; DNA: TGTGCCAGCAGTGAAGGGAGGGCCGCGGGAAACTATGGCTACACCTTC
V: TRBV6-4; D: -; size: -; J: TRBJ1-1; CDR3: CASSTTGWNTEAFF; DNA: TGTGCCAGCAGCACGACAGGTTGGAACACTGAAGCTTTCTTT
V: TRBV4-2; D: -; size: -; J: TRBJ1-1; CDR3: CASSQVGNTEAFF; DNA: TGTGCCAGCAGCCAAGTAGGGAACACTGAAGCTTTCTTT
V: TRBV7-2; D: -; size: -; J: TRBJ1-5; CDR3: CASSLAIGSGVRNQPQHF; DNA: TGTGCCAGCAGCTTAGCGATCGGGTCAGGGGTTAGGAATCAGCCCCAGCATTTT
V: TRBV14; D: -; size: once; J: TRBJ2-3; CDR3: CASSQRGRTQYF; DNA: TGTGCCAGCAGCCAACGCGGTAGAACGCAGTATTTT
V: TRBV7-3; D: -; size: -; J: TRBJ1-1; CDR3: CASSPYLNTEAFF; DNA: TGTGCCAGCAGCCCCTATTTGAACACTGAAGCTTTCTTT
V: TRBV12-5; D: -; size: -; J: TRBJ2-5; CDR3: CASGPRGKTQYF; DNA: TGTGCTAGTGGTCCCAGGGGAAAGACCCAGTACTTC
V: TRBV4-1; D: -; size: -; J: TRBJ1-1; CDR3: CASSQVSLDTEAFF; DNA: TGCGCCAGCAGCCAAGTCTCCCTGGACACTGAAGCTTTCTTT
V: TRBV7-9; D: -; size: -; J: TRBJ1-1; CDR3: CASSHGQIFTEAFF; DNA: TGTGCCAGCAGCCATGGACAAATATTCACTGAAGCTTTCTTT
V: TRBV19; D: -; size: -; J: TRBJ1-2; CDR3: CASSIEEARGYGYTF; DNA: TGTGCCAGTAGTATAGAGGAGGCCAGGGGCTATGGCTACACCTTC